Below, 26 T cell receptor beta chains from the same sample are listed, as sequenced in a study of identical twins. Each CDR3 protein is one row after TCRdb ran MiXCR on the 5' RACE reads. The top ten hold 0.25% to 0.3% of the sample, which has about 1.7 million distinct CDR3 sequences, more than 30% seen once. The sequenced material came from cord blood. The receptors here all came from a newborn girl in good health.

The chain combines TRBV27 with TRBJ2-7; 12 nucleotides align to TRBD2. CDR3 length: 15 amino acids. Germline V gene lookup returns CDR1 MNHEY and CDR2 SMNVEV (reference sequence). The V gene end was trimmed by 6 bases and the J gene end by 3 bases; junction bases not matched to a gene: 6. The CDR3 DNA is TGTGCCAGCAGCCTCACTAGCGGGAGGTTCTACGAGCAGTACTTC. Translated, it gives CASSLTSGRFYEQYF.

This rearrangement joins TRBV4-1 to TRBJ2-5, with TRBD2 matching over 7 bases. The J call is uncertain, as TRBJ2-7 better fits the DNA end. The length of the CDR3 is 14 residues. Germline V gives CDR1 MGHRA, CDR2 YSYEKL. CDR3 sequence (DNA): TGCGCCAGCAGTTCTCCGGGGAGGGCCAACGAGCAGTACTTC. Translation gives CASSSPGRANEQYF.

This clonotype has a single count. The chain uses TRBV7-2 and TRBJ2-5; TRBD2 agrees at 11 bases. The CDR3 has 15 residues. The germline CDR1 and CDR2 sequences are SGHTA and FQGNSA. The trim removed 7 bases at V and 11 bases at J, leaving 15 bases unmatched. CDR3 bases: TGTGCCAGCATTCTTAGCGGGGGGGCGAGCAATGAGCAGTACTTC. This translates into CASILSGGASNEQYF.

The chain combines TRBV29-1 with TRBJ1-3; D is possibly TRBD1 (5 bases). This CDR3 is 13 amino acids long. The germline V gene has CDR1 SQVTM and CDR2 ANQGSEA. V was pared by 6 bases and J by 2 bases, with 11 bases between. The CDR3 nucleotides are TGCAGCGTAAAGAGAGGGGCTGGAAACACCATATATTTT. Its protein is CSVKRGAGNTIYF.

This chain connects TRBV5-1 to TRBJ2-6; no clear D. The CDR3 runs to 15 residues. Deletions cut 4 bases from V and 4 bases from J, with 12 bases between. Germline V gene sequence: CDR1 SGHRS, CDR2 YFSETQ. CDR3 nucleotide sequence: TGCGCCAGCAGCGGCGACTTGATCGGGGCCAACGTCCTGACTTTC. It specifies CASSGDLIGANVLTF.

This clonotype was seen once. It may be a read error: a sequence one base away is much more abundant. The CDR3 protein is CSVEVPTSGSADTQYF. The CDR3 DNA reads as TGCAGCGTTGAGGTGCCGACTAGCGGGAGTGCAGATACGCAGTATTTT. V gene TRBV29-1 combines with J gene TRBJ2-3; 12 nucleotides agree with TRBD2. The CDR3 is made up of 16 amino acids. The trim removed 3 bases at V and 4 bases at J, leaving 8 bases unmatched. Germline CDR1 reads SQVTM; CDR2 reads ANQGSEA.

The chain has TRBV12-3 or TRBV12-4 and TRBJ2-1; D might be TRBD2 (7 bases). V shed 5 bases and J shed 0 bases, with 20 bases lying between them. The CDR3 extends over 18 amino acids. CDR3 protein: CASSPRFGGLRSYNEQFF. CDR3 DNA sequence: TGTGCCAGCAGTCCCCGGTTCGGGGGGCTTCGCTCCTACAATGAGCAGTTCTTC.

This chain links TRBV28 with TRBJ2-7; D is ambiguous. Germline CDR1 and CDR2: MDHEN and SYDVKM. V lost 7 bases and J 8 bases, leaving 12 bases between the germline ends. The CDR3 length is 11 residues. The CDR3 loop is CASKLKGKQYF. The CDR3 DNA reads TGTGCCAGCAAGCTGAAGGGAAAGCAGTACTTC.

A note on this clonotype: Relative to the germline gene, one junction end is altered; a read error may explain this. The chain links TRBV10-3 to TRBJ2-2; TRBD1 matches 9 bases. Germline CDR1 is ENHRY and CDR2 is SYGVKD. This CDR3 region has 18 residues. The CDR3 loop is CAISEPNPGTGNTGEPFF. The CDR3 bases are TGTGCCATCAGTGAGCCCAACCCCGGGACAGGGAACACCGGGGAGCCGTTTTTT.

As to this clonotype: At one boundary the junction diverges from the germline segment, which might be a read error. The chain joins TRBV2 to TRBJ2-1; D may be TRBD1 or TRBD2 (5 bases each). The CDR3 spans 14 residues. In germline, CDR1 is SNHLY, CDR2 FYNNEI. DNA of the CDR3: TGTGCCAGCAGTGAAACGGGACCCTACAATAAGCAGTTCTTC. It yields the protein CASSETGPYNKQFF.

The chain links TRBV20-1 to TRBJ2-5; D is perhaps TRBD1 (5 bases). The CDR3 has 12 amino acids. The V gene's germline CDR1 is DFQATT and CDR2 SNEGSKA (reference sequence). The germline V and J ends were trimmed by 3 bases and 5 bases, with 10 bases remaining between them. Here the CDR3 reads CSASQGRETQYF. CDR3 coding DNA: TGCAGTGCTAGTCAGGGCCGGGAGACCCAGTACTTC.

V is TRBV6-6 and J is TRBJ2-2; maybe TRBD1 (5 bases). Trimming took 6 bases from V and 6 from J, leaving 11 bases between them. CDR3 length equals 13 residues. CDR1 is MNHNY, CDR2 SVGAGI, per germline (reference sequence). CDR3 sequence: CASSPLGPGELFF. The CDR3 DNA is TGTGCCAGCAGCCCCCTGGGGCCCGGGGAGCTGTTTTTT.

There are a few counts of this clonotype. The rearrangement uses TRBV12-3 or TRBV12-4 and TRBJ1-1, with D possibly TRBD1 on 6 matching bases. The CDR3 runs 14 residues. V lost 6 bases and J lost 1, with 12 bases in between. CDR3 in DNA: TGTGCCAGCAGCCCGGACAGTAGGAACACTGAAGCTTTCTTT. It is translated as CASSPDSRNTEAFF.

This clonotype was recorded once. This chain joins TRBV27 and TRBJ2-3; 13 nucleotides agree with TRBD2. V was clipped by 5 bases and J by 1 base; unmatched bases: 12. The length of the CDR3 is 19 residues. The V gene's germline CDR1 is MNHEY and CDR2 SMNVEV (reference sequence). The CDR3 DNA sequence: TGTGCCAGCAGTCCCCTTGGACTAGCGGGAGTGGGGGGCACAGATACGCAGTATTTT. It codes for CASSPLGLAGVGGTDTQYF.

The chain is built from TRBV9 and TRBJ2-1, with 8 bases fitting TRBD2. Germline V gene data show CDR1 as SGDLS and CDR2 as YYNGEE. The ends lost 2 bases at V and 13 bases at J; junction bases unmatched: 23. CDR3 size: 18 residues. The CDR3 DNA reads as TGTGCCAGCAGCGTTTACGGAGGGACTAGAGGTTTACGGGGGACCCAGTTCTTC. Its protein product is CASSVYGGTRGLRGTQFF.

The genes are TRBV11-1 and TRBJ2-2, with TRBD2 matching over 12 bases. V shed 6 bases and J 1 base; nucleotides not matched to a gene: 9. Germline CDR1 reads SGHAT; CDR2 reads FQDESV (reference sequence). The CDR3 consists of 18 residues. The CDR3 bases are TGTGCCAGCAGACCCCGACTAGCGGGAGTGGGGAACACCGGGGAGCTGTTTTTT. Translation: CASRPRLAGVGNTGELFF.

The V gene is TRBV29-1, the J gene TRBJ2-5; 7 nucleotides line up with TRBD2. Trimming took 3 bases from V and 1 from J; bases not matched to a gene: 8. Germline V gene sequence: CDR1 SQVTM, CDR2 ANQGSEA. The CDR3 length is 15 residues. The DNA for the CDR3 is TGCAGCGTTGATGGGGGGGTGGGCATCCAAGAGACCCAGTACTTC. It codes for CSVDGGVGIQETQYF.

The J gene is TRBJ2-4, the V gene TRBV29-1, with D possibly called TRBD1 or TRBD2 (5 bases each). TRBJ2-5 matches the DNA end more closely, so the J call is doubtful. Germline lookup yields CDR1 SQVTM and CDR2 ANQGSEA. The CDR3 has 14 amino acids. The CDR3 loop reads CSVEEGRGGETQYF. The CDR3 DNA reads as TGCAGCGTTGAAGAGGGAAGGGGCGGGGAGACCCAGTACTTC.

This clonotype occurred a few times. The chain recombines TRBV10-2 with TRBJ2-1, with D possibly TRBD1 on 5 matching bases. The germline V gene has CDR1 WSHSY and CDR2 SAAADI. The CDR3 contains 14 residues. The V end was cut by 1 base, the J end by 8 bases, with 12 bases between. CDR3 amino acids: CASSEFPMGHEQFF. DNA of the CDR3: TGCGCCAGCAGTGAGTTCCCAATGGGGCATGAGCAGTTCTTC.

This clonotype showed up many times. The CDR3 is CASRQTGLSYNEQFF. CDR3 nucleotides: TGTGCCAGCAGACAAACAGGACTTTCCTACAATGAGCAGTTCTTC. The rearrangement joins TRBV6-2 or TRBV6-3 to TRBJ2-1; perhaps D is TRBD1 or TRBD2 (5 bases each). The V gene's germline CDR1 is MNHEY and CDR2 SVGEGT. Trimming left V 6 bases short and J 1 base short, with 13 bases between. The CDR3 is made up of 15 amino acids.

The chain combines TRBV6-1 with TRBJ1-5; D perhaps matches TRBD1 (5 bases). The V end was cut by 9 bases, the J end by 2 bases, with 17 bases between. There are 15 residues in the CDR3. Germline CDR1 and CDR2: MNHNS and SASEGT. The CDR3 DNA reads as TGTGCCAGTAGACAGCTCCATAGGGGCAATCAGCCCCAGCATTTT. Encoded protein: CASRQLHRGNQPQHF.

The chain couples TRBV6-2 or TRBV6-3 to TRBJ1-5; tentative D call: TRBD1 (5 bases). From germline, CDR1 is MNHEY and CDR2 SVGEGT. Trimming left V 7 bases short and J 8 bases short, with 15 bases between. The CDR3 consists of 13 residues. The CDR3 is CASTVGTFKPQHF. The CDR3, as DNA: TGTGCCAGCACTGTAGGGACGTTCAAGCCCCAGCATTTT.

This clonotype showed up just a few times. The V and J genes are TRBV4-2 and TRBJ2-7; 8 nucleotides line up with TRBD2. The CDR3 is 17 residues long. Germline values: CDR1 LGHNA, CDR2 YNFKEQ. With 0 bases clipped from V and 4 bases from J, the junction kept 11 bases outside the gene matches. The CDR3 DNA sequence: TGTGCCAGCAGCCAAGAGAGATGGAGCGGGAGACCTTACGAGCAGTACTTC. Its protein is CASSQERWSGRPYEQYF.

Only a few counts were recorded for this clonotype. J is TRBJ2-1 and V is TRBV6-5, with TRBD1 as a possible D gene (5 bases). The germline V gene has CDR1 MNHEY and CDR2 SVGAGI. Trimming took 0 bases from V and 9 from J, leaving 9 bases between them. The CDR3 is made up of 13 amino acids. For the CDR3, the DNA is TGTGCCAGCAGTTACTCCACCCAGGGTGAGCAGTTCTTC. Translation: CASSYSTQGEQFF.

To note about this clonotype: Germline and junction disagree at one end, which may indicate a read error. V and J are TRBV7-9 and TRBJ1-2; D gene ambiguous. CDR3 length: 13 amino acids. The germline V gene has CDR1 SEHNR and CDR2 FQNEAQ (reference sequence). The CDR3: CASSLTGQEGCTF. DNA for the CDR3: TGTGCCAGCAGCTTAACCGGGCAGGAGGGCTGCACCTTC.

This clonotype was found a few times. The chain joins TRBV10-3 to TRBJ2-4; D perhaps matches TRBD1 (6 bases). This CDR3 is built from 15 residues. Germline lookup yields CDR1 ENHRY and CDR2 SYGVKD. Trimming shortened V by 3 bases and J by 1 base, and 10 bases separated the two germline ends. The CDR3 region is CAISDPGEAKNIQYF. Written as DNA, the CDR3 is TGTGCCATCAGTGACCCAGGGGAGGCCAAAAACATTCAGTACTTC.